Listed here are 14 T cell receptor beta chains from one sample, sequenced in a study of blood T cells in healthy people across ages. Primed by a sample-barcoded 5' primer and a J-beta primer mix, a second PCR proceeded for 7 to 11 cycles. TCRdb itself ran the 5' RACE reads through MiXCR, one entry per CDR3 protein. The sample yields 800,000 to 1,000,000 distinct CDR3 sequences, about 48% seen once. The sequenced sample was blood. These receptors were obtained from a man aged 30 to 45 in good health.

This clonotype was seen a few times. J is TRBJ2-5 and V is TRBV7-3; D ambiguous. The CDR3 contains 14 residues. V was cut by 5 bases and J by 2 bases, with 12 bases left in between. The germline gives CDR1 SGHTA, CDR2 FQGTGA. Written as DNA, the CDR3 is TGTGCCAGCAGCCCAAGATACGGGCAAGAGACCCAGTACTTC. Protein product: CASSPRYGQETQYF.

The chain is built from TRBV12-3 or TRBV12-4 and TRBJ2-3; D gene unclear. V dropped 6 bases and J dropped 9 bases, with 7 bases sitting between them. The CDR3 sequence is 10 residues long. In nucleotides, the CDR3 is TGTGCCAGCAGCAGAAAGACGCAGTATTTT. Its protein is CASSRKTQYF.

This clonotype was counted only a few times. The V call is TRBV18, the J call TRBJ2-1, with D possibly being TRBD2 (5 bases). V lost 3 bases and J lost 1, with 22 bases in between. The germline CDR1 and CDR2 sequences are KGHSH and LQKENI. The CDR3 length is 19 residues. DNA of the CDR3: TGTGCCAGCTCACCCAACATGGGAACCATACTAGGTTCCTACAATGAGCAGTTCTTC. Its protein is CASSPNMGTILGSYNEQFF. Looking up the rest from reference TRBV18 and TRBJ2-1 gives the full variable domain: NAGVMQNPRHLVRRRGQEARLRCSPMKGHSHVYWYRQLPEEGLKFMVYLQKENIIDESGMPKERFSAEFPKEGPSILRIQQVVRGDSAAYFCASSPNMGTILGSYNEQFFGPGTRLTVL.

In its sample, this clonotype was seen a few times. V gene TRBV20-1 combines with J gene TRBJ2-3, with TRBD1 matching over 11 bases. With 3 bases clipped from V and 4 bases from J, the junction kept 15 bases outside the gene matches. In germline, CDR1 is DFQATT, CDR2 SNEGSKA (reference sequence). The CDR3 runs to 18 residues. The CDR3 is CSASPRPASGQGADTQYF. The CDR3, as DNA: TGCAGTGCTAGCCCCCGTCCCGCGTCGGGACAGGGGGCAGATACGCAGTATTTT.

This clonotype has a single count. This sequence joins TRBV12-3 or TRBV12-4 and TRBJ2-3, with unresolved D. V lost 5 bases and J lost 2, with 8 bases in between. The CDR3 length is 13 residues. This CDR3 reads CASSSRHTDTQYF. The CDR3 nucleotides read TGTGCCAGCAGTAGCCGCCACACAGATACGCAGTATTTT.

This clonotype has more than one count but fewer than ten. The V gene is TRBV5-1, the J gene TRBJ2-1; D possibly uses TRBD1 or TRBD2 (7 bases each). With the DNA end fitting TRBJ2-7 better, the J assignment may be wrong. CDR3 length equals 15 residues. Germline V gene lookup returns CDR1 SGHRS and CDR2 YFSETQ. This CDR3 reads CASSLARGDYNEQYF. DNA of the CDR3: TGCGCCAGCAGCTTGGCCAGGGGGGACTACAATGAGCAGTACTTC.

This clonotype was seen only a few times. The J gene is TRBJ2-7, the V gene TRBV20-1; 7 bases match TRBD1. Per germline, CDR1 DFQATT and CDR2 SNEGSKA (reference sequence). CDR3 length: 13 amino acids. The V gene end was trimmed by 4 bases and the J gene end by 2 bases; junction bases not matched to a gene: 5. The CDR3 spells CSAKGQVTYEQYF. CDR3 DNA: TGCAGTGCTAAAGGACAGGTTACCTACGAGCAGTACTTC.

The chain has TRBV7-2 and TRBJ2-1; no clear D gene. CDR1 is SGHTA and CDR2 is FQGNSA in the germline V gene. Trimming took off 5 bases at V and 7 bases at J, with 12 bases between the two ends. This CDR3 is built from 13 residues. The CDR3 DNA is TGTGCCAGCAGCCCGCAGCGAGGAAATGAGCAGTTCTTC. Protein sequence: CASSPQRGNEQFF.

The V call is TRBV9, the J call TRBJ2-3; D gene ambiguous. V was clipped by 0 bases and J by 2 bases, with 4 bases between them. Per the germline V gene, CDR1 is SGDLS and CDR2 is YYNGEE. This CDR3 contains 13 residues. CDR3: CASSVALTDTQYF. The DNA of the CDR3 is TGTGCCAGCAGCGTAGCCCTCACAGATACGCAGTATTTT.

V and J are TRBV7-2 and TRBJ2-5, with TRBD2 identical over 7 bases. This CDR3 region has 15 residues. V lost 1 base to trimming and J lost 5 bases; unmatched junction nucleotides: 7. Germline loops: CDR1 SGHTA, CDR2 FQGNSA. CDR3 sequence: CASSLVGRGSETQYF. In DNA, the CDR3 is TGTGCCAGCAGCTTAGTTGGGCGGGGGTCGGAGACCCAGTACTTC.

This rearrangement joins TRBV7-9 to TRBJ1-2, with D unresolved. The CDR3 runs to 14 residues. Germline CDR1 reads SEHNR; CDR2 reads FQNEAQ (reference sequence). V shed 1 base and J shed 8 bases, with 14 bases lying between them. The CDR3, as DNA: TGTGCCAGCAGCTTAGAGACTGAGACGAGCGGCTACACCTTC. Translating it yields CASSLETETSGYTF. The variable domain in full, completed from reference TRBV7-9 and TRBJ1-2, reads DTGVSQNPRHKITKRGQNVTFRCDPISEHNRLYWYRQTLGQGPEFLTYFQNEAQLEKSRLLSDRFSAERPKGSFSTLEIQRTEQGDSAMYLCASSLETETSGYTFGSGTRLTVV.

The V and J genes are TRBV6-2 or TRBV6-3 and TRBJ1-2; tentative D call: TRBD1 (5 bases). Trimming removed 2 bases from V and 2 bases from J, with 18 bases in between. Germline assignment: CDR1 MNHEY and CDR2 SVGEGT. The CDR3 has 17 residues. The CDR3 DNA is TGTGCCAGCAGTTACGTACTACGGACATCCCTCAACTATGGCTACACCTTC. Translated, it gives CASSYVLRTSLNYGYTF.

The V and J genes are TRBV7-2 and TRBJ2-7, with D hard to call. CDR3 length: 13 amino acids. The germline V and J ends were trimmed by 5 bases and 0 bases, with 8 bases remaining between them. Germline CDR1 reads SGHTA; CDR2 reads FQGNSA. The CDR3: CASSRDASYEQYF. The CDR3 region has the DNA TGTGCCAGCAGCCGTGACGCCTCCTACGAGCAGTACTTC.

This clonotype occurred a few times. The CDR3, as DNA: TGTGCCACCCACCTCGGCCACGAGCAGTACTTC. Residues: CATHLGHEQYF. The rearrangement uses TRBV27 and TRBJ2-7; no reliable D call. The CDR3 contains 11 residues. From germline, CDR1 is MNHEY and CDR2 SMNVEV (reference sequence). The V end was cut by 10 bases, the J end by 5 bases, with 12 bases between.